The present TCR beta chain was sequenced within a study of cytomegalovirus exposure and HLA in healthy donors. The CDR3 spans 16 residues. From germline, CDR1 is GTSNPN and CDR2 SVGIG (reference sequence). J gave up 7 bases and V 4 bases, and 8 bases lay outside the gene matches. The table came from immunoSEQ multiplex PCR; TCRdb's copy has only in-frame clones and leaves some out. The data hold under 150,000 clones, with more than 75% observed a single time. The approximately 130-subject validation cohort, separate from the approximately 670-subject first cohort, included the donors. The chain recombines TRBV30 with TRBJ2-2; 14 positions match TRBD2. The TCR comes from a young woman in good health and CMV-seropositive. The sequenced sample was PBMCs. CDR3 in DNA: TGTGCCTGGAAGGAAGGGACTAGCGGGAGTAGCGGGGAGCTGTTTTTT. Translated: CAWKEGTSGSSGELFF.